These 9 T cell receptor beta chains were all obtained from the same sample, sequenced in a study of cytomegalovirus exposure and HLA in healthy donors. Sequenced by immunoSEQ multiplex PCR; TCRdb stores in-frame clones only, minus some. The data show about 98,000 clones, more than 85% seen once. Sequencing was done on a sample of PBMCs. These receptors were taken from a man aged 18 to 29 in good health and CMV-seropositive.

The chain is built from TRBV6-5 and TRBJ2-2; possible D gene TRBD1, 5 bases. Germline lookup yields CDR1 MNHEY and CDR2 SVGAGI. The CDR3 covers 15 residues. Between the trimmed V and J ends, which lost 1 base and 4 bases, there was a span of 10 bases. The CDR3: CASSYLAGRTGELFF. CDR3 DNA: TGTGCCAGCAGTTACTTGGCAGGGCGCACCGGGGAGCTGTTTTTT.

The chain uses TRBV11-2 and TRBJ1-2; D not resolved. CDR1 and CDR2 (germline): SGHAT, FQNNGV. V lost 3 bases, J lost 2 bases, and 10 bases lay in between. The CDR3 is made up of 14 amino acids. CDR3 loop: CASSFGRRNYGYTF. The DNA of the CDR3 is TGTGCCAGCAGCTTCGGTAGGAGAAACTATGGCTACACCTTC. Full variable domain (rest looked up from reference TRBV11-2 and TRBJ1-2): EAGVAQSPRYKIIEKRQSVAFWCNPISGHATLYWYQQILGQGPKLLIQFQNNGVVDDSQLPKDRFSAERLKGVDSTLKIQPAKLEDSAVYLCASSFGRRNYGYTFGSGTRLTVV.

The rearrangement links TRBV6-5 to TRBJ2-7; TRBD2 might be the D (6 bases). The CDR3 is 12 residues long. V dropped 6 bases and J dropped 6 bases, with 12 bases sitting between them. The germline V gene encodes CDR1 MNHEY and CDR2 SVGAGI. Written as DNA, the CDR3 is TGTGCCAGCAGGAGACAAGCGGGCGAGCAGTACTTC. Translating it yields CASRRQAGEQYF.

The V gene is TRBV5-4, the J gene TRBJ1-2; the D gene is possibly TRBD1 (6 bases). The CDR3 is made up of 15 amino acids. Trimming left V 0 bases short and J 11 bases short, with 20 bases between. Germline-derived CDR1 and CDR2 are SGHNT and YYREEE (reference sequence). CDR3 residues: CASSLAGRGGLLYTF. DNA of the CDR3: TGTGCCAGCAGCTTGGCCGGGAGGGGGGGACTTTTGTACACCTTC.

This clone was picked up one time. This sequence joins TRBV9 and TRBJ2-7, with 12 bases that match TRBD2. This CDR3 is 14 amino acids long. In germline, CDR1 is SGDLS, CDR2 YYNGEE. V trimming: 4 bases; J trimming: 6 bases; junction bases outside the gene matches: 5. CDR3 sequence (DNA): TGTGCCAGCAGCCAGTCTAGCGGGGGGGCCGAGCAGTACTTC. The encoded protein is CASSQSSGGAEQYF.

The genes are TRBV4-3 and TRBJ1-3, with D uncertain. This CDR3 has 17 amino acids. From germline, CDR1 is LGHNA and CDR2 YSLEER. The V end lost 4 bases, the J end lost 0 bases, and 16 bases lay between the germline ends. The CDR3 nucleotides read TGCGCCAGCAGCCCCCAGCGGGTAATCGGCTCTGGAAACACCATATATTTT. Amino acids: CASSPQRVIGSGNTIYF.

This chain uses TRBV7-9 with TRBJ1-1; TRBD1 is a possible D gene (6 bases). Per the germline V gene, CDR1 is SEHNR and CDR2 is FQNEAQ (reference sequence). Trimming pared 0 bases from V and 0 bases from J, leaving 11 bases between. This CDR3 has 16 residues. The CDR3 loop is CASSLAWGRLNTEAFF. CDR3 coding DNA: TGTGCCAGCAGCTTAGCATGGGGGCGGTTGAACACTGAAGCTTTCTTT.

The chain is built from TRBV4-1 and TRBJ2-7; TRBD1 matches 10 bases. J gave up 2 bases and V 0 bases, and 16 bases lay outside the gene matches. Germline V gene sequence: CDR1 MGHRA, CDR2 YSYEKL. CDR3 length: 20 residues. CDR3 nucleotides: TGCGCCAGCAGCCAAGACCGATTGACAGGGGGCGTAGTCAGGACCTACGAGCAGTACTTC. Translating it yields CASSQDRLTGGVVRTYEQYF.

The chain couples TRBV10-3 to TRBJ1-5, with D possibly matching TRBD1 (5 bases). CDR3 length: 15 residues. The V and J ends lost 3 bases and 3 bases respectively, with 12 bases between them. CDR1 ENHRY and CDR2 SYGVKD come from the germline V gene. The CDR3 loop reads CAISDDLGPNQPQHF. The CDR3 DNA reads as TGTGCCATCAGTGATGATCTGGGGCCCAATCAGCCCCAGCATTTT.